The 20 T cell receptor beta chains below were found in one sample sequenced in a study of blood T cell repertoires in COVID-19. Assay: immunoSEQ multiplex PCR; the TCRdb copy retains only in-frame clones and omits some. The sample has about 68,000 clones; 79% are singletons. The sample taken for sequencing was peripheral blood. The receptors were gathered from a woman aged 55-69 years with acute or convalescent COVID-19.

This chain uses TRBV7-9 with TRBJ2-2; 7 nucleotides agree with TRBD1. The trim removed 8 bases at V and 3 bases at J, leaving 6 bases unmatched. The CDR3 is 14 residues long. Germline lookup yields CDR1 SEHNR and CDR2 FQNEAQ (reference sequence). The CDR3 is CASPTGTDTGELFF. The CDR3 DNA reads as TGTGCCAGCCCGACAGGGACGGACACCGGGGAGCTGTTTTTT.

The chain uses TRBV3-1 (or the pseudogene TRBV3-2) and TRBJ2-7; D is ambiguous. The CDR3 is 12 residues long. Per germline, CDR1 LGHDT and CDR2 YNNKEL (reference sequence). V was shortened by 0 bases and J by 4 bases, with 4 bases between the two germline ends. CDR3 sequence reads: CASSQDGYEQYF. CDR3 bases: TGTGCCAGCAGCCAAGACGGTTACGAGCAGTACTTC.

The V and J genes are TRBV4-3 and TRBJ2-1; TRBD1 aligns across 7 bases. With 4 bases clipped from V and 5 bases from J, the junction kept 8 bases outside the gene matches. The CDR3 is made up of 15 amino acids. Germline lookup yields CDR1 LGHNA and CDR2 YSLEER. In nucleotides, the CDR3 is TGCGCCAGCAGCCTGACCGGGACAGCTAACAATGAGCAGTTCTTC. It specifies CASSLTGTANNEQFF.

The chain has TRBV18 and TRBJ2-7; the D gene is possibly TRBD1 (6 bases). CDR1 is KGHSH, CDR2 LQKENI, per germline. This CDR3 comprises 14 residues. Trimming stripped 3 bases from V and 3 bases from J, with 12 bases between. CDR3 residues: CASSPDTGNYEQYF. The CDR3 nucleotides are TGTGCCAGCTCACCGGATACAGGGAACTACGAGCAGTACTTC.

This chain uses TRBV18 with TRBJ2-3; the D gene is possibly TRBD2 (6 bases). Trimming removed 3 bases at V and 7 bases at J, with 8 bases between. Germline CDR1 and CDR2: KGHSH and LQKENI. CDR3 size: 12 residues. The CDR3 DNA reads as TGTGCCAGCTCACCCGGGGACTATACGCAGTATTTT. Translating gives CASSPGDYTQYF. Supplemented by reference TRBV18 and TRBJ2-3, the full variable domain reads NAGVMQNPRHLVRRRGQEARLRCSPMKGHSHVYWYRQLPEEGLKFMVYLQKENIIDESGMPKERFSAEFPKEGPSILRIQQVVRGDSAAYFCASSPGDYTQYFGPGTRLTVL.

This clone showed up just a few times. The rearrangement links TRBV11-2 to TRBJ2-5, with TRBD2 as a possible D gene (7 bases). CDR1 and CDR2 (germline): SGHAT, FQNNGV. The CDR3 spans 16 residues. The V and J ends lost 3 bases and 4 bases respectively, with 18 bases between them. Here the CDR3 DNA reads TGTGCCAGCAGCTTGGGGGGGCTCGGTTCTGGAGAGACCCAGTACTTC. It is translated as CASSLGGLGSGETQYF.

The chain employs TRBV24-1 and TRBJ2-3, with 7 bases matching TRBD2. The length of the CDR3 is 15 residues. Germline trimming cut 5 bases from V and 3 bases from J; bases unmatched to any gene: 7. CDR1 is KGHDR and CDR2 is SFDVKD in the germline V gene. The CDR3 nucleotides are TGTGCCACCAGTGCATCGGGAGCGGGGACAGATACGCAGTATTTT. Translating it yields CATSASGAGTDTQYF.

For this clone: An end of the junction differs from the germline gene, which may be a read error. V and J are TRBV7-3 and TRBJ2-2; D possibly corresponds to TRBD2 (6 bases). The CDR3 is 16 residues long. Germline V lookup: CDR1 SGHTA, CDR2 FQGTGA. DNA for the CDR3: TGTGCCAGCAGCTTGGTCGGGAGTGGAAACACCGAGGAGCTGTTTTTT. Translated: CASSLVGSGNTEELFF.

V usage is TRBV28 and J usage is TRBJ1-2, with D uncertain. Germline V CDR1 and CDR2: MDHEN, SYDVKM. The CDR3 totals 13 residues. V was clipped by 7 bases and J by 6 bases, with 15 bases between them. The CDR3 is CASKPEGAHGYTF. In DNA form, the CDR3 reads TGTGCCAGCAAGCCTGAGGGCGCCCATGGCTACACCTTC.

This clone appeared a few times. The CDR3 protein is CASSQVHATGSPLHF. The CDR3 coding sequence is TGTGCCAGCAGCCAAGTACATGCGACAGGGTCACCCCTCCACTTT. V is TRBV6-4 and J is TRBJ1-6; 7 bases fit TRBD1. V dropped 6 bases and J dropped 10; count of bases not matched to a gene: 12. Germline V gene lookup returns CDR1 MRHNA and CDR2 SNTAGT. The length of the CDR3 is 15 residues.

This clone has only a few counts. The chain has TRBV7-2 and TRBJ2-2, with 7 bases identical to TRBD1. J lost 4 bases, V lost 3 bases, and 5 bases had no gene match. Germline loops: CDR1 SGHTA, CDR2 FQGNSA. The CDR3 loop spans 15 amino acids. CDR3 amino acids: CASSLGDSRTGELFF. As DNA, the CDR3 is TGTGCCAGCAGCTTGGGGGACAGTCGCACCGGGGAGCTGTTTTTT.

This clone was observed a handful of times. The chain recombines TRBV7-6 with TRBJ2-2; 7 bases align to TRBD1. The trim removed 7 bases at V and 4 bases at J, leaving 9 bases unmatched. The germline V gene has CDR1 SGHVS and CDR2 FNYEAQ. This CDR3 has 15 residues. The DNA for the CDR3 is TGTGCCAGCACCTTGGCTGGACAGGTCACCGGGGAGCTGTTTTTT. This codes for CASTLAGQVTGELFF.

In DNA, the CDR3 is TGTGCCAGCAGACCAACGGGGGGACACACAGATACGCAGTATTTT. Translating gives CASRPTGGHTDTQYF. The chain links TRBV6-5 to TRBJ2-3, with D maybe TRBD2 (7 bases). Looked up from germline, CDR1 is MNHEY and CDR2 is SVGAGI. The CDR3 is 15 amino acids. Deletions cut 6 bases from V and 2 bases from J, with 15 bases between.

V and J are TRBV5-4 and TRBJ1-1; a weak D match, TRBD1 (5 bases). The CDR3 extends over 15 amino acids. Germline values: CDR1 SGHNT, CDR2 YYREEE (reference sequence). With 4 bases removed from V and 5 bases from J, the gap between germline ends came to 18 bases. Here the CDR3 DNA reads TGTGCCAGCAGCACGGGTCGGGGGGTGGGAACTGAAGCTTTCTTT. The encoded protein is CASSTGRGVGTEAFF.

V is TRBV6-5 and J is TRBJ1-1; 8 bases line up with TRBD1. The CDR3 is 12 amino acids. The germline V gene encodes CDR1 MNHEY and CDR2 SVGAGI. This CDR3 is CGTTGVGTEAFF. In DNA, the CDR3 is TGTGGTACGACAGGGGTTGGCACTGAAGCTTTCTTT.

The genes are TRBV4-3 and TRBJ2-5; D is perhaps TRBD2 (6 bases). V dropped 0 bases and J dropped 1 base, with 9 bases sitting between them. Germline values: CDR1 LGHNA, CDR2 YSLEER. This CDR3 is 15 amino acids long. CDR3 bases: TGCGCCAGCAGCCAAGATCGGGGGTTCCAAGAGACCCAGTACTTC. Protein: CASSQDRGFQETQYF.

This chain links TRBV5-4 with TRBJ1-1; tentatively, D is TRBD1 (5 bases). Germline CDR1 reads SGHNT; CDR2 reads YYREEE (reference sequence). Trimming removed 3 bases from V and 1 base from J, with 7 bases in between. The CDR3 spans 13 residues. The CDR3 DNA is TGTGCCAGCAGCTGGGGGGGGAACACTGAAGCTTTCTTT. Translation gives CASSWGGNTEAFF.

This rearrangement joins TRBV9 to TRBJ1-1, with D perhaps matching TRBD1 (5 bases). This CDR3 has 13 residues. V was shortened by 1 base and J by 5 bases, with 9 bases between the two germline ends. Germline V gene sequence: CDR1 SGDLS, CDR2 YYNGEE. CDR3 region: CASSVSGGTEAFF. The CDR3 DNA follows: TGTGCCAGCAGCGTATCGGGGGGAACTGAAGCTTTCTTT.

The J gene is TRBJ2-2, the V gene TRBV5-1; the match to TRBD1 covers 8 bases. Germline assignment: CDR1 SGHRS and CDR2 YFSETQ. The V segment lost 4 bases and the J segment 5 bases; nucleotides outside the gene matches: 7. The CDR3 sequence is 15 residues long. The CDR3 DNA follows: TGCGCCAGCAGCCATGACAGGGGCCGTACCGGGGAGCTGTTTTTT. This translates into CASSHDRGRTGELFF.

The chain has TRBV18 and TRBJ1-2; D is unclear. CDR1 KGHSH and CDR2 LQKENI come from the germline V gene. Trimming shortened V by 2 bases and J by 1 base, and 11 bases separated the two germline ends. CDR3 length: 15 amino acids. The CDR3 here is CASSPYVEINYGYTF. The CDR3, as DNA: TGTGCCAGCTCACCATATGTTGAGATTAACTATGGCTACACCTTC.